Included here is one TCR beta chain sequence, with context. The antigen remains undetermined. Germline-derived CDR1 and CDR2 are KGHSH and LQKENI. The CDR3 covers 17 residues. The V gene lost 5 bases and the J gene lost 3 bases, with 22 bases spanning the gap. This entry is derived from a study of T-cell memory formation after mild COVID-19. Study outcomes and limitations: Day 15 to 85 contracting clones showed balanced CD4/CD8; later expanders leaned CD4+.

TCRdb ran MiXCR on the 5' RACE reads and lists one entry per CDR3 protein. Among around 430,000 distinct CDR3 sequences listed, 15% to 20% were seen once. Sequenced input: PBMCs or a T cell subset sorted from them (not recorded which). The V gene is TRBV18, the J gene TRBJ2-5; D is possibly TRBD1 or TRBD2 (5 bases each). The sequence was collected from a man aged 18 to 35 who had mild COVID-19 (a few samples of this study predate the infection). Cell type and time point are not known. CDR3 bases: TGTGCCAGCTCAAGCGTTTCGGGACGACTCACTGAAGAGACCCAGTACTTC. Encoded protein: CASSSVSGRLTEETQYF.